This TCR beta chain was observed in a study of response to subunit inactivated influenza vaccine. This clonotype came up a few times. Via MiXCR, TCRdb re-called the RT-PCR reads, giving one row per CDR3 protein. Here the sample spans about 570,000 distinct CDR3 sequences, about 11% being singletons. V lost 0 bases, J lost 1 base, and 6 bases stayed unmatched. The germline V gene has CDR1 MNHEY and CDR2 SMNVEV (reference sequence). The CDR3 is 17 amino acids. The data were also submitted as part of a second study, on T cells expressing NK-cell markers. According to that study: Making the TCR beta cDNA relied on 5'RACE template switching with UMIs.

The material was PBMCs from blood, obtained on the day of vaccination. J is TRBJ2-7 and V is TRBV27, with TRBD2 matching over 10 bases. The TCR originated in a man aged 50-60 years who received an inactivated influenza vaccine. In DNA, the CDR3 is TGTGCCAGCAGTTTATCGATTCCTAGCGGGAGTTCCTACGAGCAGTACTTC. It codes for CASSLSIPSGSSYEQYF.